This entry lists 18 T cell receptor beta chains sequenced from one sample in a study of blood T cells in healthy people across ages. Next came a second PCR, run for 7 to 11 cycles, which used a sample-barcoded 5' primer along with a J-beta primer mix. One entry per CDR3 protein, called by TCRdb with MiXCR from the 5' RACE reads. The sample yields more than 900,000 distinct CDR3 sequences, 25% to 30% seen once. The sample was also reused in another study, on T cells of mothers and their children.

Material: blood. Every receptor here comes from a woman between 40 and 55 years old in good health.

This sequence joins TRBV7-2 and TRBJ1-2; D is unresolved. The CDR3 extends over 16 amino acids. V was cut by 6 bases and J by 2 bases, with 19 bases left in between. Per the germline V gene, CDR1 is SGHTA and CDR2 is FQGNSA. The CDR3, as DNA: TGTGCCAGCAGAGAGCTCCTCAGCCTTCGGAACTATGGCTACACCTTC. Amino acids: CASRELLSLRNYGYTF.

This clonotype was seen ten or more times. The gene calls are TRBV20-1 and TRBJ2-3; TRBD1 aligns across 9 bases. V lost 1 base and J lost 10; bases outside the gene matches: 9. Germline CDR1 DFQATT, CDR2 SNEGSKA (reference sequence). The CDR3 is made up of 14 amino acids. The CDR3 sequence is CSARGLIGQGSQYF. CDR3 nucleotide sequence: TGCAGTGCTAGAGGGTTAATAGGACAGGGGTCGCAGTATTTT.

The chain recombines TRBV7-6 with TRBJ1-2; D gene uncertain. Trimming shortened V by 1 base and J by 4 bases, and 16 bases separated the two germline ends. Germline loops: CDR1 SGHVS, CDR2 FNYEAQ. This CDR3 comprises 16 residues. The DNA for the CDR3 is TGTGCCAGCAGCTTAGGGCGTCCGGGCCAGACCTATGGCTACACCTTC. Its translation: CASSLGRPGQTYGYTF.

This clonotype was recorded a few times. Just one base apart from a much larger clone, this may be a read error. The chain couples TRBV27 to TRBJ2-7, with a weak D call TRBD1 (6 bases). Germline values: CDR1 MNHEY, CDR2 SMNVEV (reference sequence). The CDR3 has 14 amino acids. The CDR3: CASSLFIGTYEQDF. The CDR3 nucleotides read TGTGCCAGCAGTTTATTCATCGGGACATACGAGCAGGACTTC.

The rearrangement joins TRBV27 to TRBJ1-5, with unresolved D. The germline gives CDR1 MNHEY, CDR2 SMNVEV (reference sequence). The CDR3 has 16 residues. The germline V and J ends were trimmed by 2 bases and 4 bases, with 15 bases remaining between them. The CDR3 coding sequence is TGTGCCAGCAGTTTACTCTCCGAGTGGAGGAATCAGCCCCAGCATTTT. Protein: CASSLLSEWRNQPQHF.

This chain connects TRBV27 to TRBJ2-2; 10 positions agree with TRBD1. The junction had 8 bases not matched to a gene; V was cut back by 3 bases and J by 7 bases. CDR1 and CDR2 from the germline V gene are MNHEY and SMNVEV (reference sequence). The CDR3 consists of 16 residues. The chain's CDR3 is CASSFRDRGFGGELFF. The CDR3 region has the DNA TGTGCCAGCAGTTTCAGGGACAGGGGATTTGGCGGGGAGCTGTTTTTT.

V usage is TRBV12-3 or TRBV12-4 and J usage is TRBJ2-3; D is ambiguous. The V end lost 2 bases, the J end lost 6 bases, and 12 bases lay between the germline ends. The CDR3 sequence is 14 residues long. CDR3 in amino acids: CASSLWIEKDTQYF. CDR3 bases: TGTGCCAGCAGTTTATGGATAGAGAAGGATACGCAGTATTTT.

This clonotype appeared many times. The chain carries TRBV29-1 and TRBJ2-3, with 11 positions matching TRBD2. Per the germline V gene, CDR1 is SQVTM and CDR2 is ANQGSEA. The CDR3 sequence is 14 residues long. The V segment lost 4 bases and the J segment 4 bases; nucleotides outside the gene matches: 4. The CDR3 DNA sequence: TGCAGCGTTGGTGTAGCGGGGGGGGCAGATACGCAGTATTTT. Amino acids: CSVGVAGGADTQYF.

This clonotype appeared many times. V usage is TRBV20-1 and J usage is TRBJ1-5, with D perhaps matching TRBD1 (5 bases). Per the germline V gene, CDR1 is DFQATT and CDR2 is SNEGSKA (reference sequence). The CDR3 contains 15 residues. Between the trimmed V and J ends, which lost 7 bases and 1 base, there was a span of 17 bases. CDR3 nucleotides: TGCAGTGGGGGCCCAGGTGGAGGGAGCAATCAGCCCCAGCATTTT. Its translation: CSGGPGGGSNQPQHF.

The CDR3 DNA reads as TGCAGGGGTAAGGGTGGGAACACTGAAGCTTTCTTT. As protein: CRGKGGNTEAFF. V and J are TRBV20-1 and TRBJ1-1; D unresolved. The V gene's germline CDR1 is DFQATT and CDR2 SNEGSKA (reference sequence). The CDR3 consists of 12 residues.

Worth noting for this clonotype: The junction differs from germline at one of its ends, possibly a read error. The chain has TRBV12-3 or TRBV12-4 and TRBJ2-3; TRBD1 matches at 8 bases. The CDR3 spans 18 residues. CDR3 residues: CASSLWSEGAGGADAQYF. CDR3 coding DNA: TGTGCCAGCAGTTTATGGTCTGAGGGGGCAGGGGGCGCAGATGCGCAGTATTTT.

This clonotype appeared a few times. The V call is TRBV20-1, the J call TRBJ1-1; the match to TRBD1 covers 8 bases. Germline V lookup: CDR1 DFQATT, CDR2 SNEGSKA (reference sequence). V lost 0 bases, J lost 0 bases, and 6 bases stayed unmatched. CDR3 length equals 16 residues. The CDR3 coding sequence is TGCAGTGCTAGAGATCGGGGACAGGTTTTGAACACTGAAGCTTTCTTT. Its protein product is CSARDRGQVLNTEAFF.

The chain recombines TRBV24-1 with TRBJ1-1; D is perhaps TRBD1 (6 bases). The CDR3 is 13 residues long. Germline values: CDR1 KGHDR, CDR2 SFDVKD. The V gene lost 3 bases and the J gene lost 5 bases, with 9 bases spanning the gap. DNA for the CDR3: TGTGCCACCAGTGATCCAGGGGTGACTGAAGCTTTCTTT. This codes for CATSDPGVTEAFF.

The gene calls are TRBV14 and TRBJ2-1; D not certain. Germline CDR1 and CDR2: SGHDN and FVKESK. V shed 1 base and J shed 4 bases, with 8 bases lying between them. CDR3 length: 14 amino acids. The DNA of the CDR3 is TGTGCCAGCAGCCAAGGGCAGTTGTACAATGAGCAGTTCTTC. This codes for CASSQGQLYNEQFF.

This clonotype was observed at least ten times. The chain joins TRBV24-1 to TRBJ2-5; 7 bases match TRBD1. Looked up from germline, CDR1 is KGHDR and CDR2 is SFDVKD. The trim removed 4 bases at V and 2 bases at J, leaving 6 bases unmatched. CDR3 length: 15 residues. CDR3: CATSDPGTEQETQYF. The CDR3 nucleotides are TGTGCCACCAGTGACCCAGGGACAGAACAAGAGACCCAGTACTTC.

Note on this clonotype: A read error may produce the germline difference seen at one junction end. V and J are TRBV7-7 and TRBJ2-5; TRBD1 matches 7 bases. The CDR3 extends over 15 amino acids. Looked up from germline, CDR1 is SSHAT and CDR2 is FNYEAQ (reference sequence). CDR3 DNA: TGTGCTAGCAGCTTGGATTCCGGGACAGCCAATGAGCAGTACTTC. Its translation is CASSLDSGTANEQYF.

In this sample, this clonotype turned up a few times. A much larger clone lies one base from this, so it may be a read error. This sequence joins TRBV10-3 and TRBJ2-7; D is perhaps TRBD1 (6 bases). The germline CDR1 and CDR2 sequences are ENHRY and SYGVKD. The CDR3 runs to 12 residues. The germline V and J ends were trimmed by 8 bases and 5 bases, with 13 bases remaining between them. This CDR3 reads CAIGEQGNEQYF. CDR3 DNA: TGTGCCATCGGGGAACAGGGTAACGAGCAGTACTTC.

This clonotype has only a few counts. The gene calls are TRBV3-1 and TRBJ1-1; D not certain. The CDR3 loop spans 11 amino acids. Germline CDR1 and CDR2: LGHDT and YNNKEL (reference sequence). The V gene lost 2 bases and the J gene lost 6 bases, with 4 bases spanning the gap. The CDR3 is CASSQNSEAFF. The DNA of the CDR3 is TGTGCCAGCAGCCAAAATTCTGAAGCTTTCTTT.